The 14 T cell receptor beta chains in this list originate from one sample, sequenced in a study of blood T cell repertoires in COVID-19. Sequencing was performed with immunoSEQ multiplex PCR; in TCRdb, only in-frame clones are kept and a portion is missing. The data hold 150,000 or so clones, with 90% observed a single time. Source material: peripheral blood. The receptors originated from a man aged 50 to 60 with acute or convalescent COVID-19.

The rearrangement joins TRBV3-1 (or the pseudogene TRBV3-2) to TRBJ1-2, with D perhaps TRBD1 (6 bases). Germline values: CDR1 LGHDT, CDR2 YNNKEL (reference sequence). V was pared by 0 bases and J by 5 bases, with 13 bases between. The CDR3 sequence is 15 residues long. The CDR3 DNA sequence: TGTGCCAGCAGCCAAGATCTGGGGGCCCCTTATGGCTACACCTTC. Amino acids: CASSQDLGAPYGYTF.

This rearrangement joins TRBV29-1 to TRBJ2-2; no clear D gene. Germline assignment: CDR1 SQVTM and CDR2 ANQGSEA. Trimming removed 4 bases from V and 6 bases from J, with 12 bases in between. This CDR3 is built from 13 residues. The CDR3 coding sequence is TGCAGCGTTGGCCCCCGACGGGCCGGGGAGCTGTTTTTT. This gives the protein CSVGPRRAGELFF.

V usage is TRBV6-5 and J usage is TRBJ1-5; the D is unclear. This CDR3 is built from 15 residues. Trimming pared 8 bases from V and 7 bases from J, leaving 21 bases between. Germline CDR1 and CDR2: MNHEY and SVGAGI. For the CDR3, the DNA is TGTGCCAGCCGAGCGGCTTTCTGGGGAAGACAGCCCCAGCATTTT. Protein sequence: CASRAAFWGRQPQHF.

The chain links TRBV6-5 to TRBJ2-7; possible D gene TRBD1, 7 bases. The CDR3 is made up of 15 amino acids. Trimming left V 6 bases short and J 3 bases short, with 18 bases between. The germline V gene has CDR1 MNHEY and CDR2 SVGAGI. CDR3 nucleotides: TGTGCCAGCAGCATAAGACAGGGACTGAGCTACGAGCAGTACTTC. Translation gives CASSIRQGLSYEQYF.

This sequence joins TRBV19 and TRBJ1-1; D is uncertain. This CDR3 has 14 amino acids. V lost 4 bases and J lost 1, with 10 bases in between. CDR1 and CDR2 (germline): LNHDA, SQIVND (reference sequence). CDR3: CASSKVDWNTEAFF. DNA of the CDR3: TGTGCCAGTAGTAAAGTCGACTGGAACACTGAAGCTTTCTTT.

This sequence joins TRBV19 and TRBJ1-4; D perhaps matches TRBD1 (5 bases). Trimming removed 6 bases at V and 0 bases at J, with 8 bases between. The CDR3 extends over 14 amino acids. Germline V gives CDR1 LNHDA, CDR2 SQIVND (reference sequence). The CDR3 region has the DNA TGTGCCAGTAGGGACAAGGCAACTAATGAAAAACTGTTTTTT. Translating it yields CASRDKATNEKLFF.

This clone was found a few times. The genes are TRBV12-3 or TRBV12-4 and TRBJ1-2; no clear D gene. This CDR3 spans 11 amino acids. The germline V and J ends were trimmed by 7 bases and 8 bases, with 11 bases remaining between them. The CDR3 region has the DNA TGTGCCAGCATGCGGGAGGGCGGCTACACCTTC. This gives the protein CASMREGGYTF.

This rearrangement joins TRBV10-3 to TRBJ2-1; D may be TRBD2 (6 bases). From germline, CDR1 is ENHRY and CDR2 SYGVKD. CDR3 length equals 10 residues. Trimming stripped 8 bases from V and 8 bases from J, with 7 bases between. The CDR3 sequence is CAIGDYEQFF. The CDR3 DNA reads as TGTGCCATCGGGGACTATGAGCAGTTCTTC.

The J gene is TRBJ1-2, the V gene TRBV27; no firm D call. The V end was cut by 8 bases, the J end by 4 bases, with 11 bases between. Germline CDR1 MNHEY, CDR2 SMNVEV (reference sequence). The CDR3 contains 12 residues. CDR3 sequence (DNA): TGTGCCAGCTTCGGTGGGCCCTATGGCTACACCTTC. This translates into CASFGGPYGYTF.

The J gene is TRBJ1-5, the V gene TRBV5-1; D gene uncertain. CDR3 length: 14 amino acids. V gave up 4 bases and J gave up 3 bases, with 11 bases separating them. CDR1 and CDR2 (germline): SGHRS, YFSETQ. The CDR3 coding sequence is TGCGCCAGCAGCCCGGGAGGAAACAATCAGCCCCAGCATTTT. It codes for CASSPGGNNQPQHF.

The CDR3 is CASSPESGAKNIQYF. The DNA of the CDR3 is TGTGCCAGCAGTCCGGAGAGTGGTGCCAAAAACATTCAGTACTTC. The chain has TRBV6-6 and TRBJ2-4, with D uncertain. This CDR3 spans 15 amino acids. Trimming took 5 bases from V and 1 from J, leaving 12 bases between them. Germline CDR1 is MNHNY and CDR2 is SVGAGI (reference sequence).

This chain connects TRBV5-4 to TRBJ2-1; 13 nucleotides agree with TRBD2. Trimming took 2 bases from V and 8 from J; bases not matched to a gene: 13. Germline loops: CDR1 SGHNT, CDR2 YYREEE (reference sequence). This CDR3 is 18 amino acids long. The CDR3 spells CASSFGGTGTSGDYEQFF. CDR3 in DNA: TGTGCCAGCAGCTTCGGTGGTACCGGGACTAGCGGGGACTATGAGCAGTTCTTC.

There are a few counts of this clone. V gene TRBV10-3 combines with J gene TRBJ1-2, with D unclear. This CDR3 spans 12 amino acids. From germline, CDR1 is ENHRY and CDR2 SYGVKD. V was shortened by 2 bases and J by 7 bases, with 8 bases between the two germline ends. The CDR3 loop is CAISEVASGYTF. CDR3 coding DNA: TGTGCCATCAGTGAGGTGGCCTCTGGCTACACCTTC.

V gene TRBV18 combines with J gene TRBJ2-7, with D perhaps TRBD1 (5 bases). This CDR3 region has 15 residues. CDR1 is KGHSH and CDR2 is LQKENI in the germline V gene. V shed 2 bases and J shed 3 bases, with 14 bases lying between them. The CDR3 nucleotides read TGTGCCAGCTCACCAAGAGCGCAGGGAATCTACGAGCAGTACGTC. Translated, it gives CASSPRAQGIYEQYV.